The present T cell receptor beta chain was sequenced within a study of response to subunit inactivated influenza vaccine (dated by TCRdb to between 2017 and 2018). Regarding the research as a whole: To follow how T cells responded to a trivalent subunit inactivated influenza vaccine, the researchers relied on deep quantitative profiling of the T cell receptor repertoire. Overall results and qualifications from the work: The authors proposed that each seasonal influenza vaccination may bring in only a limited number of new T cells.

Spanning cysteine to phenylalanine, the CDR3 consists of 13 amino acids. Only CDR3 DNA remains: 39 bases, in frame from the first base. V gives up 7 bases and J gives up 6 bases, and the segment between their germline ends measures 14 bases. Per the germline V gene, MNHEY is the CDR1 and SVGEGT is the CDR2. Receptor libraries were prepared by RT-PCR. Sequencing instrument: Illumina HiSeq 2500. Through fastp at Q25 and MiXCR, TCRdb rebuilt clones from the public reads, retaining in-frame beta chains. Rows with one shared CDR3 protein collapse into an entry with the most common genes and DNA. This sample is represented by 550,000 to 600,000 distinct CDR3 sequences; 12% of them were singletons. Roughly 10% of the sample rests with the top ten. This clonotype was seen many times. Its cognate antigen has yet to be identified. It has no much larger one-base neighbor in the sample; base qualities were not kept.

Rearrangement joined TRBV6-2 or TRBV6-3 to TRBJ2-3, and possibly TRBD2, on 6 matching bases. This TCR came from a man aged 45-65 years who received an inactivated influenza vaccine. Donor details come from another sample of the same person, matched by shared clones. The sample here was PBMCs from blood, taken on the day of vaccination. The CDR3 protein sequence reads: CASTPSGGDTQYF. The sequenced DNA is TGTGCCAGCACCCCTAGTGGGGGGGATACGCAGTATTTT.